The 5 T cell receptor beta chains in this list originate from one sample, sequenced in a study of T-cell reconstitution after alpha-beta-depleted transplantation in children (dated by TCRdb to the mid-2010s). To prepare the library, PCR was applied. The sequencer listed for this sample is Illumina HiSeq 2500. TCR library preparation used molecular barcoding, with unique molecular identifiers applied to normalize quantification of the TCRbeta repertoire. Through fastp at Q25 and MiXCR, TCRdb rebuilt clones from the public reads, retaining in-frame beta chains. Entries are consolidated by CDR3 protein sequence, retaining the most common genes and DNA. This sample lists around 380,000 distinct CDR3 sequences; 11% were detected once. The ten most abundant clones make up approximately 5% of the sample. The sample here was PBMCs from the stem cell graft donor, taken from the stem cell graft. The receptor set was obtained from a human donor who donated a stem cell graft to a child with acute myeloid leukemia.

This clonotype was observed a handful of times. The chain uses TRBV20-1 and TRBJ2-3, with TRBD1 identical over 9 bases. The ends lost 7 bases at V and 3 bases at J; junction bases unmatched: 5. Germline CDR1 and CDR2: DFQATT and SNEGSKA (reference sequence). The CDR3 covers 13 residues. The DNA for the CDR3 is TGCAGTGTCGTCGACAGGGGGACAGATACGCAGTATTTT. This encodes CSVVDRGTDTQYF.

This clonotype was found a few times. V gene TRBV6-1 combines with J gene TRBJ2-3, with TRBD1 matching over 10 bases. Germline lookup yields CDR1 MNHNS and CDR2 SASEGT. V shed 10 bases, J shed 4 bases, and the junction held 8 bases outside the gene matches. The CDR3 sequence is 14 residues long. CDR3 sequence reads: CATRTGGAPDTQYF. CDR3 DNA sequence: TGTGCCACCCGGACAGGGGGAGCGCCAGATACGCAGTATTTT.

This clonotype turned up a few times. The chain carries TRBV7-2 and TRBJ1-5; 7 bases match TRBD1. CDR1 is SGHTA, CDR2 FQGNSA, per germline. There are 15 residues in the CDR3. The V gene end was trimmed by 4 bases and the J gene end by 5 bases; junction bases not matched to a gene: 8. Written as DNA, the CDR3 is TGTGCCAGCAGCTCCGGACAGGTAGCCGATCAGCCCCAGCATTTT. This encodes CASSSGQVADQPQHF.

This clonotype was picked up many times. This chain links TRBV5-6 with TRBJ2-3, with D unclear. The germline gives CDR1 SGHDT, CDR2 YYEEEE. This CDR3 has 16 amino acids. V lost 4 bases and J 3 bases, leaving 18 bases between the germline ends. This CDR3 reads CASSTSSLRVTDTQYF. In DNA, the CDR3 is TGTGCCAGCAGCACCTCGTCGCTCCGCGTTACAGATACGCAGTATTTT. The full variable domain, with the rest looked up from reference TRBV5-6 and TRBJ2-3, is DAGVTQSPTHLIKTRGQQVTLRCSPKSGHDTVSWYQQALGQGPQFIFQYYEEEERQRGNFPDRFSGHQFPNYSSELNVNALLLGDSALYLCASSTSSLRVTDTQYFGPGTRLTVL.

This clonotype was seen a few times. The chain employs TRBV25-1 and TRBJ2-2; D might be TRBD2 (5 bases). V was cut by 8 bases and J by 6 bases, with 13 bases left in between. CDR3 length: 13 amino acids. Germline CDR1 MGHDK, CDR2 SYGVNS. CDR3 protein: CASEPLGAGELFF. The CDR3 region has the DNA TGTGCCAGCGAACCTCTCGGGGCCGGGGAGCTGTTTTTT. Variable domain in full (rest from reference TRBV25-1 and TRBJ2-2): EADIYQTPRYLVIGTGKKITLECSQTMGHDKMYWYQQDPGMELHLIHYSYGVNSTEKGDLSSESTVSRIRTEHFPLTLESARPSHTSQYLCASEPLGAGELFFGEGSRLTVL.